These 18 T cell receptor beta chains came from one sample sequenced in a study of identical twins. TCRdb reprocessed the 5' RACE reads with MiXCR, giving one entry per CDR3 protein. The data contain 450,000 or so distinct CDR3 sequences, 13% to 15% of them singletons. These data were likewise used in another study, on yellow fever vaccine responses in identical twins.

The material sequenced was CD4+ T cells sorted from blood. The receptor source for this set is a young woman in good health.

The table lists this clonotype with a few counts. The J gene is TRBJ2-1, the V gene TRBV6-1; 7 positions agree with TRBD2. Unmatched junction bases numbered 16, after V lost 5 bases and J lost 9 bases. CDR1 is MNHNS, CDR2 SASEGT, per germline. There are 16 residues in the CDR3. The CDR3 sequence is CASSPWMGEGRGEQFF. The DNA for the CDR3 is TGTGCCAGCAGTCCCTGGATGGGGGAGGGCCGCGGTGAGCAGTTCTTC.

This clonotype was detected a few times. The germline gene is not matched at one end of the junction; a read error may be the cause. The chain carries TRBV6-4 and TRBJ2-1; D is possibly TRBD1 (6 bases). Per the germline V gene, CDR1 is MRHNA and CDR2 is SNTAGT. The CDR3 loop spans 14 amino acids. The CDR3 coding sequence is TGTGCCAGCATTGACAGGTTCCGACCGGTTCCGCAGTTCTTC. Translation gives CASIDRFRPVPQFF.

This clonotype was seen a few times. The chain has TRBV21-1 and TRBJ2-1; TRBD1, the table's D call, was not compared with the DNA. TRBV21-1 is a listed pseudogene. CDR3 length: 20 residues. Here the CDR3 DNA reads TGTGCCAGCAGCAAAGCCGTTTTAAGCCGGGACACAAGCTCCTACAATGAGCAGTTCTTC. The encoded protein is CASSKAVLSRDTSSYNEQFF.

Many counts were recorded for this clonotype. The J gene is TRBJ1-3, the V gene TRBV29-1, with unresolved D. From germline, CDR1 is SQVTM and CDR2 ANQGSEA. Trimming shortened V by 8 bases and J by 2 bases, and 13 bases separated the two germline ends. This CDR3 comprises 13 residues. CDR3 DNA sequence: TGCAGCCGCTCTATTGGGCCTGGAAACACCATATATTTT. It specifies CSRSIGPGNTIYF.

This clonotype occurred a few times. The rearrangement uses TRBV6-2 or TRBV6-3 and TRBJ2-1; the D gene is possibly TRBD2 (6 bases). CDR3 length: 12 amino acids. The germline gives CDR1 MNHEY, CDR2 SVGEGT. Deletions cut 6 bases from V and 6 bases from J, with 9 bases between. The CDR3 sequence: CASRGGPNEQFF. The CDR3 DNA follows: TGTGCCAGCAGGGGAGGTCCCAATGAGCAGTTCTTC.

The table lists this clonotype with a few counts. CDR3 residues: CASSQDRSRDEQFF. The CDR3 nucleotides are TGCGCCAGCAGCCAAGATAGGTCTAGAGATGAGCAGTTCTTC. The genes are TRBV4-3 and TRBJ2-1; D remains unclear. The CDR3 consists of 14 residues. V shed 0 bases and J shed 8 bases, with 11 bases lying between them. CDR1 and CDR2 (germline): LGHNA, YSLEER.

The chain couples TRBV28 to TRBJ2-7, with 12 bases that match TRBD2. The J segment lost 4 bases and the V segment lost 10 bases, leaving 5 bases of the junction unmatched. This CDR3 is built from 13 residues. Per germline, CDR1 MDHEN and CDR2 SYDVKM. The CDR3 is CATGLAGQYEQYF. The CDR3 region has the DNA TGTGCCACTGGACTAGCGGGGCAATACGAGCAGTACTTC.

This sequence joins TRBV27 and TRBJ1-5, with unresolved D. This CDR3 comprises 16 residues. Trimming removed 5 bases from V and 6 bases from J, with 20 bases in between. Germline assignment: CDR1 MNHEY and CDR2 SMNVEV (reference sequence). The CDR3 loop reads CASSIITPREGQPQHF. CDR3 DNA sequence: TGTGCCAGCAGTATTATTACCCCTCGGGAGGGTCAGCCCCAGCATTTT.

The rearrangement links TRBV10-3 to TRBJ2-5; 7 nucleotides agree with TRBD1. The CDR3 covers 15 residues. J lost 1 base, V lost 2 bases, and 4 bases had no gene match. Germline V gene lookup returns CDR1 ENHRY and CDR2 SYGVKD. The DNA for the CDR3 is TGTGCCATCAGTGAGGCCCGGGACAGCCAAGAGACCCAGTACTTC. This gives the protein CAISEARDSQETQYF.

This chain uses TRBV5-1 with TRBJ2-3; 9 nucleotides agree with TRBD2. This CDR3 contains 15 residues. V shed 5 bases, J shed 3 bases, and the junction held 7 bases outside the gene matches. Germline CDR1 is SGHRS and CDR2 is YFSETQ. The CDR3, as DNA: TGCGCCAGCAGTAGCGGGAGTATAGGGACAGATACGCAGTATTTT. As protein: CASSSGSIGTDTQYF.

The gene calls are TRBV5-1 and TRBJ2-1; TRBD1 might be the D (5 bases). The CDR3 covers 14 residues. Trimming stripped 5 bases from V and 5 bases from J, with 14 bases between. The germline CDR1 and CDR2 sequences are SGHRS and YFSETQ. The CDR3 DNA is TGCGCCAGCAGACAGGCCGGCACAAACAATGAGCAGTTCTTC. Protein sequence: CASRQAGTNNEQFF.

This chain connects TRBV27 to TRBJ1-4; D gene unclear. The germline V and J ends were trimmed by 6 bases and 0 bases, with 8 bases remaining between them. This CDR3 is 14 amino acids long. Germline loops: CDR1 MNHEY, CDR2 SMNVEV (reference sequence). In DNA form, the CDR3 reads TGTGCCAGCAGGCGGTTCGCAACTAATGAAAAACTGTTTTTT. As protein: CASRRFATNEKLFF.

The chain uses TRBV3-1 and TRBJ1-1; perhaps TRBD1 as D (5 bases). Germline CDR1 is LGHDT and CDR2 is YNNKEL (reference sequence). Trimming cost V 2 bases and J 6 bases, with 10 bases left between them. This CDR3 is built from 13 residues. DNA for the CDR3: TGTGCCAGCAGCCAAAGGGGTCGGCCTGAAGCTTTCTTT. Amino acids: CASSQRGRPEAFF.

This clonotype showed up many times. This rearrangement joins TRBV5-1 to TRBJ2-7, with TRBD1 matching over 7 bases. With 0 bases clipped from V and 1 base from J, the junction kept 4 bases outside the gene matches. The CDR3 runs 15 residues. Germline V gene lookup returns CDR1 SGHRS and CDR2 YFSETQ. The CDR3, as DNA: TGCGCCAGCAGCTTGGAGGGGGCCAGATCCTACGAGCAGTACTTC. Its translation: CASSLEGARSYEQYF.

In its sample, this clonotype was seen many times. V usage is TRBV6-5 and J usage is TRBJ2-5; D possibly matches TRBD1 or TRBD2 (7 bases each). This CDR3 has 13 residues. The V gene's germline CDR1 is MNHEY and CDR2 SVGAGI. Trimming left V 10 bases short and J 2 bases short, with 14 bases between. CDR3 nucleotides: TGTGCCACCCGACAGGGACTACAAGAGACCCAGTACTTC. Amino acids: CATRQGLQETQYF.

V is TRBV7-2 and J is TRBJ2-7; tentative D call: TRBD2 (5 bases). This CDR3 spans 15 amino acids. Between the trimmed V and J ends, which lost 5 bases and 3 bases, there was a span of 17 bases. Per the germline V gene, CDR1 is SGHTA and CDR2 is FQGNSA. DNA for the CDR3: TGTGCCAGCAGCCGGACCCCGGGAAAGGGCTACGAGCAGTACTTC. Translation: CASSRTPGKGYEQYF.

This clonotype was detected only a few times. The chain joins TRBV28 to TRBJ2-5, with a tentative D call TRBD2 (6 bases). V shed 8 bases and J shed 10 bases, with 26 bases lying between them. CDR1 is MDHEN and CDR2 is SYDVKM in the germline V gene. CDR3 length: 15 residues. This CDR3 is CASSVYAGSPGDQYF. The CDR3 DNA reads as TGTGCCAGCTCCGTTTACGCCGGGTCCCCGGGGGACCAGTACTTC. The whole variable domain, filled in from reference TRBV28 and TRBJ2-5, reads DVKVTQSSRYLVKRTGEKVFLECVQDMDHENMFWYRQDPGLGLRLIYFSYDVKMKEKGDIPEGYSVSREKKERFSLILESASTNQTSMYLCASSVYAGSPGDQYFGPGTRLLVL.

This clonotype was detected many times. The V call is TRBV27, the J call TRBJ1-1; D gene unclear. Between the trimmed V and J ends, which lost 2 bases and 1 base, there was a span of 14 bases. Per the germline V gene, CDR1 is MNHEY and CDR2 is SMNVEV (reference sequence). The CDR3 consists of 16 residues. CDR3 nucleotides: TGTGCCAGCAGTTTAGGTCCATTTCCGAAGAACACTGAAGCTTTCTTT. This encodes CASSLGPFPKNTEAFF.